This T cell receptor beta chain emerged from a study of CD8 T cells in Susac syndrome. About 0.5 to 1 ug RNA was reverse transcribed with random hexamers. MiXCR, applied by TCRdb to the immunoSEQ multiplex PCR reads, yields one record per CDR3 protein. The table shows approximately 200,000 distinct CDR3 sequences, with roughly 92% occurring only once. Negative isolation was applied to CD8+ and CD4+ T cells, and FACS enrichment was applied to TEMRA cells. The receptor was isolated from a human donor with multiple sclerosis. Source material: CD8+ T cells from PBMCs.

CDR3 region: CASSQSRRGTGGTGELFF. CDR3 DNA sequence: TGCGCCAGCAGTCAATCCCGTCGGGGCACAGGGGGCACCGGGGAGCTGTTTTTT. The V and J genes are TRBV23-1 and TRBJ2-2; 8 bases map to TRBD1. TRBV23-1 is classed as an ORF, of uncertain function. The trim removed 0 bases at V and 4 bases at J, leaving 10 bases unmatched. CDR3 length equals 18 residues.